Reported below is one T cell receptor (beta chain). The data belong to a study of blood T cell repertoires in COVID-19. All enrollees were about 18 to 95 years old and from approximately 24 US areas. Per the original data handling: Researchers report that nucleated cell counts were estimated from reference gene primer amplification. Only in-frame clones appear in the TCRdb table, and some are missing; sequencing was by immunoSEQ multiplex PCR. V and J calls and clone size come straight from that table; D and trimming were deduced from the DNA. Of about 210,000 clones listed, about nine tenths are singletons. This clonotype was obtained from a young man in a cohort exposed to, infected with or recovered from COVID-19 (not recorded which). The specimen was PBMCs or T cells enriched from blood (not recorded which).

CDR3 sequence: CASSYDARGSSSPLHF. DNA for the CDR3: TGTGCCAGCAGTTACGATGCTCGGGGGTCGAGTTCACCCCTCCACTTT. The V gene is TRBV6-6, the J gene TRBJ1-6, with TRBD1 as a possible D gene (5 bases). The CDR3 is made up of 16 amino acids. Trimming removed 2 bases from V and 9 bases from J, with 17 bases in between. Germline V CDR1 and CDR2: MNHNY, SVGAGI (reference sequence).